This T cell receptor beta chain originates from a study of blood T cell repertoires in COVID-19. Across the study: Sites across the United States, Italy and Spain contributed samples from acute and convalescent COVID-19. PBMCs, B-cell-depleted T cells, or T cells provided the cDNA or gDNA that made up the material.

In the authors' methods: Cell counts per sample came from amplifying reference gene primers. The table came from immunoSEQ multiplex PCR; TCRdb's copy has only in-frame clones and leaves some out. Clone size and V and J calls were adopted from that table, with D and trimming inferred from the DNA. This table holds 150,000 to 200,000 clones, under 80% found once. Germline trimming cut 4 bases from V and 5 bases from J; bases unmatched to any gene: 11. This CDR3 is 17 amino acids long. Germline V CDR1 and CDR2: ENHRY, SYGVKD. The J gene is TRBJ2-3, the V gene TRBV10-3; 11 positions agree with TRBD1. The sequence derives from a man aged 45-60 years who had recovered from COVID-19. The specimen sequenced was peripheral blood. The CDR3 DNA reads TGTGCCATCAGTGGGGGACAGGGGGGTATGGCAAAAGATACGCAGTATTTT. It codes for CAISGGQGGMAKDTQYF.